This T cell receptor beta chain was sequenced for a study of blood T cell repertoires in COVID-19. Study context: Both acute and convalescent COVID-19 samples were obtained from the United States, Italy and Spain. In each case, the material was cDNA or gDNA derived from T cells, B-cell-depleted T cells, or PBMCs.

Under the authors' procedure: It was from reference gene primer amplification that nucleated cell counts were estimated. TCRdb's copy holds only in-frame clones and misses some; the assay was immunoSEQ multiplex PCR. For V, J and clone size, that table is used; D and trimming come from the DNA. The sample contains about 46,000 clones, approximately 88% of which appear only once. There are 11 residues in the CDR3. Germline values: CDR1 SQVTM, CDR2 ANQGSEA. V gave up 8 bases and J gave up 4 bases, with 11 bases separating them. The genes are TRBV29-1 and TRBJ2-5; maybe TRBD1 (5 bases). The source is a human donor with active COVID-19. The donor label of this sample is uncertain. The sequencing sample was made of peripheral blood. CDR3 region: CSLKRGETQYF. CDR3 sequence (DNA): TGCAGCCTGAAAAGGGGAGAGACCCAGTACTTC. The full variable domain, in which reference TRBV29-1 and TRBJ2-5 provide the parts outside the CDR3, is SAVISQKPSRDICQRGTSLTIQCQVDSQVTMMFWYRQQPGQSLTLIATANQGSEATYESGFVIDKFPISRPNLTFSTLTVSNMSPEDSSIYLCSLKRGETQYFGPGTRLLVL.